This entry concerns a single TCR beta chain. These data come from a study of cytomegalovirus exposure and HLA in healthy donors. Germline lookup yields CDR1 SGHAT and CDR2 FQNNGV. This CDR3 is 13 amino acids long. Trimming cost V 1 base and J 4 bases, with 8 bases left between them. Amplification used 60 Vbeta primers and 13 Jbeta primers. Sequencing used immunoSEQ multiplex PCR; TCRdb keeps in-frame clones, though not all of them. Altogether about 130,000 clones are present, roughly 75% being singletons, with the ten largest covering around 9.9%. Sequenced sample: PBMCs. The receptor was derived from a man under 40 in good health and CMV-seropositive. The gene calls are TRBV11-2 and TRBJ2-7; D call uncertain. The DNA of the CDR3 is TGTGCCAGCAGCTTAGTTTACGGTTACGAGCAGTACTTC. Its translation is CASSLVYGYEQYF. The full variable domain, its missing parts supplied by reference TRBV11-2 and TRBJ2-7, is EAGVAQSPRYKIIEKRQSVAFWCNPISGHATLYWYQQILGQGPKLLIQFQNNGVVDDSQLPKDRFSAERLKGVDSTLKIQPAKLEDSAVYLCASSLVYGYEQYFGPGTRLTVT.